The 18 T cell receptor beta chains given below trace back to one sample, sequenced in a study of T cell repertoires in cytomegalovirus infection. TCRdb independently ran MiXCR on the reads; one entry per CDR3 protein. The sample has approximately 910,000 distinct CDR3 sequences, around 31% seen once. Antigen specificity for these receptors is unknown. This sample comprised cultured CD8+ T cells from PBMCs, obtained from culture after CMV antigen stimulation. Receptors were obtained from a human donor in good health (CMV status not recorded). Some clones in this sample may be carry-over from other donors' samples.

The V gene is TRBV5-4, the J gene TRBJ2-2; 7 nucleotides match TRBD1. CDR1 and CDR2 from the germline V gene are SGHNT and YYREEE (reference sequence). This CDR3 region has 14 residues. V lost 7 bases, J lost 7 bases, and 10 bases stayed unmatched. CDR3 nucleotides: TGTGCCAGCGGTCCTAGAGGGGGCGTCGGGGAGCTGTTTTTT. It codes for CASGPRGGVGELFF.

This chain joins TRBV12-3 or TRBV12-4 and TRBJ1-1; no definite D call. Trimming took 5 bases from V and 0 from J, leaving 10 bases between them. The CDR3 runs 14 residues. The CDR3: CASSPHSMNTEAFF. The CDR3 DNA reads TGTGCCAGCAGTCCCCACAGCATGAACACTGAAGCTTTCTTT.

The chain combines TRBV5-4 with TRBJ2-7; TRBD1 aligns across 10 bases. Germline V gene lookup returns CDR1 SGHNT and CDR2 YYREEE (reference sequence). The trim removed 4 bases at V and 3 bases at J, leaving 7 bases unmatched. There are 15 residues in the CDR3. CDR3 in DNA: TGTGCCAGCAGCCGGGACAGGGGTTACTACTACGAGCAGTACTTC. Translating it yields CASSRDRGYYYEQYF.

V usage is TRBV2 and J usage is TRBJ1-6; possibly TRBD1 for D (5 bases). This CDR3 region has 16 residues. CDR1 is SNHLY, CDR2 FYNNEI, per germline. Trimming cost V 1 base and J 8 bases, with 15 bases left between them. The CDR3 loop reads CASSEEVQGAHSPLHF. The CDR3 coding sequence is TGTGCCAGCAGTGAAGAGGTCCAGGGCGCCCATTCACCCCTCCACTTT.

This rearrangement joins TRBV11-2 to TRBJ2-5; D is ambiguous. Trimming pared 4 bases from V and 5 bases from J, leaving 14 bases between. This CDR3 comprises 14 residues. Looked up from germline, CDR1 is SGHAT and CDR2 is FQNNGV. The CDR3 loop is CASSSPGPRETQYF. As DNA, the CDR3 is TGTGCCAGCAGCTCCCCTGGACCTAGGGAGACCCAGTACTTC.

This clonotype has just a few counts. The rearrangement links TRBV6-2 or TRBV6-3 to TRBJ2-2, with D uncertain. Germline V gene data show CDR1 as MNHEY and CDR2 as SVGEGT. Trimming cost V 0 bases and J 1 base, with 6 bases left between them. The CDR3 sequence is 15 residues long. The CDR3 sequence: CASSYSSENTGELFF. The CDR3 nucleotides are TGTGCCAGCAGTTACTCCTCGGAGAACACCGGGGAGCTGTTTTTT.

The CDR3 protein is CASSGLWWPAYEQYF. The CDR3 DNA reads TGTGCCAGCAGCGGCCTTTGGTGGCCGGCCTACGAGCAGTACTTC. V gene TRBV7-3 combines with J gene TRBJ2-7; D remains ambiguous. The CDR3 runs 15 residues. V lost 5 bases and J lost 2, with 16 bases in between. CDR1 is SGHTA and CDR2 is FQGTGA in the germline V gene. The complete variable domain, with remaining parts taken from reference TRBV7-3 and TRBJ2-7, reads GAGVSQTPSNKVTEKGKYVELRCDPISGHTALYWYRQSLGQGPEFLIYFQGTGAADDSGLPNDRFFAVRPEGSVSTLKIQRTERGDSAVYLCASSGLWWPAYEQYFGPGTRLTVT.

The genes are TRBV11-2 and TRBJ2-5, with a weak D call TRBD1 (5 bases). The CDR3 loop spans 17 amino acids. The V gene's germline CDR1 is SGHAT and CDR2 FQNNGV. V was shortened by 3 bases and J by 7 bases, with 24 bases between the two germline ends. The CDR3 DNA reads TGTGCCAGCAGCTTGGATGGACACTCGGTCTTCCTGGGGACCCAGTACTTC. Protein product: CASSLDGHSVFLGTQYF.

This chain links TRBV5-5 with TRBJ2-3; TRBD2 might be the D (5 bases). Germline values: CDR1 SGHKS, CDR2 YYEKEE (reference sequence). Trimming shortened V by 6 bases and J by 4 bases, and 15 bases separated the two germline ends. The CDR3 loop spans 14 amino acids. The CDR3 is CASTNHPGADTQYF. DNA of the CDR3: TGTGCCAGCACCAATCATCCCGGGGCAGATACGCAGTATTTT.

This clonotype was detected only a few times. Here the CDR3 reads CASQLTPSGRTDTQYF. The CDR3 region has the DNA TGTGCCAGCCAGCTTACCCCGTCAGGTCGCACAGATACGCAGTATTTT. The chain is built from TRBV6-1 and TRBJ2-3; D remains ambiguous. Germline CDR1 MNHNS, CDR2 SASEGT. Trimming removed 8 bases at V and 1 base at J, with 19 bases between. CDR3 length: 16 residues.

The rearrangement joins TRBV12-3 or TRBV12-4 to TRBJ1-3, with 10 bases aligning to TRBD1. V was pared by 8 bases and J by 0 bases, with 22 bases of the junction left unmatched. The CDR3 is 21 amino acids. CDR3 nucleotides: TGTGCCAGCTCCTTTGGGGGACAGGGGCTTATTCTACCTGCCTCTGGAAACACCATATATTTT. Amino acids: CASSFGGQGLILPASGNTIYF.

On this clonotype itself: A read error may be the cause here, since a much bigger clone is one base away. V and J are TRBV11-2 and TRBJ2-3; 8 positions match TRBD1. The CDR3 covers 16 residues. Germline CDR1 is SGHAT and CDR2 is FQNNGV. This CDR3 is CASSRPDRESTDTQNF. CDR3 nucleotides: TGTGCCAGCAGCCGACCGGACAGGGAAAGCACAGATACGCAGAATTTT.

The J gene is TRBJ2-5, the V gene TRBV6-1, with D perhaps assigned TRBD1 or TRBD2 (5 bases each). The germline V gene has CDR1 MNHNS and CDR2 SASEGT. This CDR3 comprises 15 residues. Trimming stripped 4 bases from V and 0 bases from J, with 12 bases between. The CDR3 DNA reads as TGTGCCAGCAGTGGTTCGGGACGGTACCAAGAGACCCAGTACTTC. It yields the protein CASSGSGRYQETQYF.

This clonotype was seen more than once but under ten times. The chain joins TRBV15 to TRBJ2-7; D gene unclear. Germline-derived CDR1 and CDR2 are LNHNV and YYDKDF (reference sequence). Trimming cost V 0 bases and J 0 bases, with 12 bases left between them. CDR3 length: 16 amino acids. Written as DNA, the CDR3 is TGTGCCACCAGCAGAGATCTCGCGGTCAGCTCCTACGAGCAGTACGTC. The encoded protein is CATSRDLAVSSYEQYV.

V and J are TRBV13 and TRBJ2-2, with D uncertain. This CDR3 is built from 12 residues. Germline assignment: CDR1 PRHDT and CDR2 FYEKMQ (reference sequence). Deletions cut 4 bases from V and 7 bases from J, with 7 bases between. The CDR3 region is CASSSTDGELFF. Written as DNA, the CDR3 is TGTGCCAGCAGCTCGACTGACGGGGAGCTGTTTTTT. Looking up the rest from reference TRBV13 and TRBJ2-2 gives the full variable domain: AAGVIQSPRHLIKEKRETATLKCYPIPRHDTVYWYQQGPGQDPQFLISFYEKMQSDKGSIPDRFSAQQFSDYHSELNMSSLELGDSALYFCASSSTDGELFFGEGSRLTVL.

In DNA form, the CDR3 reads TGTGCCACCAGCAGAGAAAGACAACTCGGTGAGCAGTTCTTC. It specifies CATSRERQLGEQFF. V and J are TRBV15 and TRBJ2-1, with unresolved D. The germline CDR1 and CDR2 sequences are LNHNV and YYDKDF (reference sequence). V lost 0 bases to trimming and J lost 9 bases, with 12 bases between them. The CDR3 loop spans 14 amino acids.

This chain links TRBV29-1 with TRBJ1-2, with D perhaps TRBD1 (5 bases). Germline-derived CDR1 and CDR2 are SQVTM and ANQGSEA. The V gene lost 5 bases and the J gene lost 7 bases, with 14 bases spanning the gap. This CDR3 contains 12 residues. The CDR3: CSVPSPRVGYTF. DNA for the CDR3: TGCAGCGTTCCTTCCCCCAGGGTTGGCTACACCTTC.

This clonotype was seen a single time. The J gene is TRBJ1-1, the V gene TRBV28, with 9 bases lining up with TRBD1. With 3 bases clipped from V and 2 bases from J, the junction kept 13 bases outside the gene matches. This CDR3 is 18 amino acids long. CDR1 and CDR2 (germline): MDHEN, SYDVKM. The CDR3: CASSFWAAGTGLNTEAFF. The CDR3, as DNA: TGTGCCAGCAGTTTTTGGGCCGCCGGGACAGGGCTAAACACTGAAGCTTTCTTT.